The 13 T cell receptor beta chains given below trace back to one sample, sequenced in a study of blood T cell repertoires in COVID-19. Sequencing used immunoSEQ multiplex PCR; TCRdb keeps in-frame clones, though not all of them. In the table there are about 220,000 clones, more than 80% of which are singletons. Sequencing was performed on PBMCs or T cells enriched from blood (not recorded which). The receptor set was obtained from a woman aged 40 to 49 with acute COVID-19.

V and J are TRBV2 and TRBJ2-5, with 7 bases aligning to TRBD1. V lost 6 bases and J lost 1; bases outside the gene matches: 5. This CDR3 is 14 amino acids long. The germline V gene has CDR1 SNHLY and CDR2 FYNNEI. In DNA, the CDR3 is TGTGCCAGCAGGGAACAGGGGATCCAAGAGACCCAGTACTTC. Translating gives CASREQGIQETQYF.

About this clone itself: Germline is not matched at one junction end, which may reflect a read error. The rearrangement joins TRBV5-6 to TRBJ2-7; D may be TRBD2 (6 bases). The germline CDR1 and CDR2 sequences are SGHDT and YYEEEE. The CDR3 sequence is 12 residues long. CDR3 bases: TGTGCCAGCAGCGAAGGGGTATCCCCGGGAGATTTC. Its translation is CASSEGVSPGDF.

This chain links TRBV2 with TRBJ1-5; D is ambiguous. CDR1 is SNHLY and CDR2 is FYNNEI in the germline V gene. This CDR3 has 15 residues. V shed 4 bases and J shed 0 bases, with 10 bases lying between them. The CDR3 sequence is CASSADGNSNQPQHF. The CDR3 nucleotides read TGTGCCAGCAGTGCCGACGGGAATAGCAATCAGCCCCAGCATTTT.

The gene calls are TRBV7-9 and TRBJ1-1, with 8 bases that match TRBD1. The CDR3 is made up of 15 amino acids. The germline V gene has CDR1 SEHNR and CDR2 FQNEAQ (reference sequence). V gave up 5 bases and J gave up 1 base; unmatched junction bases: 6. The CDR3 DNA is TGTGCCAGCAGCACCTGGACAGGGAGGAACACTGAAGCTTTCTTT. It encodes CASSTWTGRNTEAFF. The full variable domain, in which reference TRBV7-9 and TRBJ1-1 provide the parts outside the CDR3, is DTGVSQNPRHKITKRGQNVTFRCDPISEHNRLYWYRQTLGQGPEFLTYFQNEAQLEKSRLLSDRFSAERPKGSFSTLEIQRTEQGDSAMYLCASSTWTGRNTEAFFGQGTRLTVV.

The CDR3: CASGLVMLDRDYNEQFF. DNA for the CDR3: TGTGCTAGTGGTTTGGTAATGTTGGACAGGGACTACAATGAGCAGTTCTTC. The chain combines TRBV12-5 with TRBJ2-1, with 8 bases lining up with TRBD1. The germline CDR1 and CDR2 sequences are LGHNT and FRNRAP. The CDR3 has 17 residues. V shed 0 bases, J shed 3 bases, and the junction held 7 bases outside the gene matches.

The chain recombines TRBV7-2 with TRBJ2-1, with 11 bases identical to TRBD2. This CDR3 is 19 amino acids long. In germline, CDR1 is SGHTA, CDR2 FQGNSA. Trimming took 5 bases from V and 3 from J; bases not matched to a gene: 15. CDR3 coding DNA: TGTGCCAGCAGCGGAAGACTAGCGGGGAACGACATTGGCTACAATGAGCAGTTCTTC. Protein product: CASSGRLAGNDIGYNEQFF. Full variable domain (rest looked up from reference TRBV7-2 and TRBJ2-1): GAGVSQSPSNKVTEKGKDVELRCDPISGHTALYWYRQSLGQGLEFLIYFQGNSAPDKSGLPSDRFSAERTGGSVSTLTIQRTQQEDSAVYLCASSGRLAGNDIGYNEQFFGPGTRLTVL.

The rearrangement uses TRBV27 and TRBJ2-7; D not certain. This CDR3 is built from 14 residues. Germline V gives CDR1 MNHEY, CDR2 SMNVEV (reference sequence). With 3 bases removed from V and 0 bases from J, the gap between germline ends came to 9 bases. CDR3 sequence: CASSFLRDSYEQYF. The CDR3 DNA sequence: TGTGCCAGCAGTTTCCTGCGCGACTCCTACGAGCAGTACTTC.

The genes are TRBV4-3 and TRBJ2-1; 12 positions agree with TRBD2. The CDR3 has 15 residues. J gave up 6 bases and V 3 bases, and 3 bases lay outside the gene matches. Germline assignment: CDR1 LGHNA and CDR2 YSLEER. The CDR3 loop reads CASSQEGLAGNEQFF. As DNA, the CDR3 is TGCGCCAGCAGCCAGGAGGGACTAGCGGGCAATGAGCAGTTCTTC.

This chain connects TRBV5-1 to TRBJ1-1, with TRBD1 matching over 8 bases. Germline V gene data show CDR1 as SGHRS and CDR2 as YFSETQ. The CDR3 runs 15 residues. With 4 bases clipped from V and 5 bases from J, the junction kept 10 bases outside the gene matches. The CDR3: CASSVDRAGGTEAFF. The DNA of the CDR3 is TGCGCCAGCAGCGTGGACAGGGCCGGGGGGACTGAAGCTTTCTTT.

The chain uses TRBV6-6 and TRBJ1-5, with a possible D match to TRBD1 (5 bases). Trimming shortened V by 0 bases and J by 3 bases, and 9 bases separated the two germline ends. The CDR3 has 15 residues. Germline-derived CDR1 and CDR2 are MNHNY and SVGAGI (reference sequence). The CDR3 sequence is CASSYSDSANQPQHF. CDR3 bases: TGTGCCAGCAGTTACTCCGACAGCGCCAATCAGCCCCAGCATTTT.

This chain joins TRBV6-5 and TRBJ1-2, with 10 bases lining up with TRBD1. J lost 8 bases, V lost 0 bases, and 6 bases had no gene match. Germline V gene lookup returns CDR1 MNHEY and CDR2 SVGAGI. This CDR3 is built from 15 residues. CDR3 bases: TGTGCCAGCAGTTACTCGGGACAGGGGCGGTCCGGCTACACCTTC. This translates into CASSYSGQGRSGYTF.

The chain uses TRBV19 and TRBJ1-1; 7 bases fit TRBD1. Germline V gene lookup returns CDR1 LNHDA and CDR2 SQIVND (reference sequence). V shed 0 bases, J shed 1 base, and the junction held 5 bases outside the gene matches. This CDR3 has 16 residues. CDR3 DNA: TGTGCCAGTAGTATAGATCGGAACAGGGGGAACACTGAAGCTTTCTTT. It encodes CASSIDRNRGNTEAFF.

V gene TRBV2 combines with J gene TRBJ2-1, with 9 bases identical to TRBD1. The CDR3 is made up of 15 amino acids. Germline assignment: CDR1 SNHLY and CDR2 FYNNEI. V lost 5 bases and J lost 5; bases outside the gene matches: 7. CDR3 protein: CASSHGTGRDNEQFF. In DNA form, the CDR3 reads TGTGCCAGCAGTCATGGGACAGGGAGGGACAATGAGCAGTTCTTC.